Below are 18 T cell receptor beta chains sequenced from a single sample in a study of blood T cell repertoires in COVID-19 (TCRdb year 2020). The library was made by the immunoSEQ multiplex PCR assay. Here the immuneACCESS table is served through TCRdb, limited to in-frame sequences with V and J called. Missing clones are a known gap in these copies; in checked studies unresolved V genes cover under half, and the rest lacks a known reason. This sample has under 250,000 clones in its table, and 80% to 85% of those were observed once. Around 2% of the sample comes from the top ten. Material for sequencing was peripheral blood. The receptors were sampled from a woman aged 60-70 years with acute or convalescent COVID-19.

The J gene is TRBJ1-2, the V gene TRBV7-2, with 8 bases identical to TRBD1. The CDR3 totals 13 residues. Looked up from germline, CDR1 is SGHTA and CDR2 is FQGNSA. Trimming cost V 4 bases and J 4 bases; bases outside gene matches: 2. The CDR3 DNA follows: TGTGCCAGCAGCTCCACAGGGGGCTATGGCTACACCTTC. This sequence encodes CASSSTGGYGYTF.

V usage is TRBV18 and J usage is TRBJ2-1; 7 positions match TRBD1. Trimming cost V 3 bases and J 7 bases; bases outside gene matches: 9. Germline V gene data show CDR1 as KGHSH and CDR2 as LQKENI. The CDR3 is 15 amino acids. In nucleotides, the CDR3 is TGTGCCAGCTCACCTCGGGCAGGGGGATCAAATGAGCAGTTCTTC. Residues: CASSPRAGGSNEQFF.

The V gene is TRBV6-6, the J gene TRBJ1-4; weak D call: TRBD1 (5 bases). Between the trimmed V and J ends, which lost 5 bases and 4 bases, there was a span of 26 bases. From germline, CDR1 is MNHNY and CDR2 SVGAGI (reference sequence). This CDR3 is built from 19 residues. This chain's CDR3 is CASSPVVGRRGRSNEKLFF. The CDR3 DNA reads TGTGCCAGCAGTCCCGTAGTGGGAAGGAGGGGAAGAAGTAATGAAAAACTGTTTTTT.

This chain links TRBV28 with TRBJ1-5; D may be TRBD1 (5 bases). The germline V gene has CDR1 MDHEN and CDR2 SYDVKM. The CDR3 sequence is 16 residues long. V lost 1 base and J lost 4, with 14 bases in between. The CDR3 sequence is CASSLSTVRKNQPQHF. The CDR3 DNA sequence: TGTGCCAGCAGTTTATCGACAGTCCGAAAAAATCAGCCCCAGCATTTT.

V is TRBV5-4 and J is TRBJ2-5, with TRBD1 identical over 7 bases. The CDR3 runs 13 residues. The V and J ends lost 0 bases and 4 bases, in that order; junction bases with no gene match: 0. Per the germline V gene, CDR1 is SGHNT and CDR2 is YYREEE (reference sequence). Here the CDR3 reads CASSLGQGETQYF. In nucleotides, the CDR3 is TGTGCCAGCAGCTTGGGACAGGGAGAGACCCAGTACTTC.

V gene TRBV18 combines with J gene TRBJ1-5; TRBD1 matches 9 bases. Germline loops: CDR1 KGHSH, CDR2 LQKENI. Trimming removed 5 bases from V and 1 base from J; junction bases left unmatched: 6. This CDR3 contains 16 residues. In DNA form, the CDR3 reads TGTGCCAGCTCAGGACAGGGGAGCCAAAGCAATCAGCCCCAGCATTTT. Amino acid sequence: CASSGQGSQSNQPQHF.

The CDR3: CASSLGLRGGDETQYF. In nucleotides, the CDR3 is TGTGCCAGCAGCTTAGGCCTTAGGGGGGGCGACGAGACCCAGTACTTC. The chain links TRBV13 to TRBJ2-5; possible D gene TRBD2, 7 bases. Germline V gives CDR1 PRHDT, CDR2 FYEKMQ (reference sequence). Trimming took 0 bases from V and 5 from J, leaving 16 bases between them. CDR3 length: 16 amino acids.

The rearrangement uses TRBV27 and TRBJ2-1, with D unclear. CDR3 length equals 14 residues. V lost 2 bases and J lost 3, with 8 bases in between. Germline CDR1 is MNHEY and CDR2 is SMNVEV (reference sequence). The CDR3: CASSLIDNYNEQFF. CDR3 in DNA: TGTGCCAGCAGTTTAATAGACAACTACAATGAGCAGTTCTTC.

The chain carries TRBV9 and TRBJ1-2; the match to TRBD1 covers 7 bases. Germline V gene data show CDR1 as SGDLS and CDR2 as YYNGEE. With V trimmed by 3 bases and J by 7 bases, 3 bases remained unmatched. The CDR3 is 12 amino acids. The CDR3 loop is CASSAQGSGYTF. In DNA form, the CDR3 reads TGTGCCAGCAGCGCACAGGGGTCTGGCTACACCTTC.

The chain employs TRBV4-3 and TRBJ1-5, with D maybe TRBD1 (6 bases). This CDR3 contains 16 residues. CDR1 and CDR2 (germline): LGHNA, YSLEER. Trimming left V 0 bases short and J 3 bases short, with 12 bases between. Written as DNA, the CDR3 is TGCGCCAGCAGCCAAGATTGGGGACAAGACAATCAGCCCCAGCATTTT. It yields the protein CASSQDWGQDNQPQHF.

CDR3 sequence reads: CATWEGDTYEQFF. In nucleotides, the CDR3 is TGTGCCACCTGGGAGGGGGATACCTATGAGCAGTTCTTC. The gene calls are TRBV6-5 and TRBJ2-1; a weak D match, TRBD2 (7 bases). Trimming took 10 bases from V and 8 from J, leaving 18 bases between them. The CDR3 totals 13 residues. Looked up from germline, CDR1 is MNHEY and CDR2 is SVGAGI.

This clone was detected only a few times. The CDR3 spells CASSESGWNTEAFF. CDR3 nucleotides: TGTGCCAGCAGTGAATCGGGGTGGAACACTGAAGCTTTCTTT. The chain links TRBV6-1 to TRBJ1-1; D not resolved. This CDR3 is 14 amino acids long. Germline CDR1 reads MNHNS; CDR2 reads SASEGT. Between the trimmed V and J ends, which lost 2 bases and 1 base, there was a span of 8 bases.

This chain joins TRBV4-1 and TRBJ2-5, with 12 bases that match TRBD1. The CDR3 contains 15 residues. V lost 4 bases and J lost 4; bases outside the gene matches: 4. Germline V gene lookup returns CDR1 MGHRA and CDR2 YSYEKL. In DNA, the CDR3 is TGCGCCAGCAGCCGAGGGACAGGGGGCGGAGAGACCCAGTACTTC. It yields the protein CASSRGTGGGETQYF.

The V and J genes are TRBV5-6 and TRBJ2-3; a weak D match, TRBD2 (7 bases). Between the trimmed V and J ends, which lost 1 base and 8 bases, there was a span of 23 bases. Germline V gene lookup returns CDR1 SGHDT and CDR2 YYEEEE. This CDR3 has 17 residues. Written as DNA, the CDR3 is TGTGCCAGCAGCTTGTGGGGGGGCGTAGCGTCTCAAGGTACGCAGTATTTT. Translation: CASSLWGGVASQGTQYF. The entire variable domain, with the rest obtained from reference TRBV5-6 and TRBJ2-3, is as follows: DAGVTQSPTHLIKTRGQQVTLRCSPKSGHDTVSWYQQALGQGPQFIFQYYEEEERQRGNFPDRFSGHQFPNYSSELNVNALLLGDSALYLCASSLWGGVASQGTQYFGPGTRLTVL.

The rearrangement links TRBV4-2 to TRBJ1-6; maybe TRBD1 (5 bases). The CDR3 has 14 amino acids. V was clipped by 4 bases and J by 6 bases, with 10 bases between them. Looked up from germline, CDR1 is LGHNA and CDR2 is YNFKEQ. CDR3 protein: CASSRDGGNSPLHF. CDR3 DNA sequence: TGTGCCAGCAGCCGCGACGGGGGTAATTCACCCCTCCACTTT.

This clone was recorded a few times. The V and J genes are TRBV6-2 or TRBV6-3 and TRBJ1-1; D is possibly TRBD1 (5 bases). V gave up 5 bases and J gave up 1 base, with 8 bases separating them. The CDR3 is 13 amino acids. Per germline, CDR1 MNHEY and CDR2 SVGEGT. CDR3 DNA: TGTGCCAGCAGTGTTCAGGGGAACACTGAAGCTTTCTTT. It is translated as CASSVQGNTEAFF.

This clone appeared a single time. Different DNA sequences within this sample yield the same CDR3. This chain joins TRBV5-1 and TRBJ2-3; perhaps TRBD2 as D (5 bases). From germline, CDR1 is SGHRS and CDR2 YFSETQ. The CDR3 spans 14 residues. Trimming cost V 4 bases and J 2 bases, with 11 bases left between them. CDR3 sequence reads: CASSETKNTDTQYF. The DNA for the CDR3 is TGCGCCAGCAGCGAGACTAAGAACACAGATACGCAGTATTTT.

The J gene is TRBJ2-7, the V gene TRBV6-2 or TRBV6-3; tentative D call: TRBD1 (5 bases). CDR1 is MNHEY and CDR2 is SVGEGT in the germline V gene. Between the trimmed V and J ends, which lost 0 bases and 0 bases, there was a span of 15 bases. The CDR3 spans 17 residues. The CDR3 here is CASSYSDEGESSYEQYF. As DNA, the CDR3 is TGTGCCAGCAGTTACTCGGATGAAGGGGAAAGCTCCTACGAGCAGTACTTC.